A single sample is the source of the 13 T cell receptor beta chains below, sequenced in a study of neoadjuvant anti-PD-1 for oral cavity cancer. Measured with immunoSEQ multiplex PCR; TCRdb has only the in-frame clones, and not every one. This sample yields about 9,300 clones, of which about 68% are seen a single time; roughly 8.3% belongs to the top ten. The sample consisted of tumor tissue, taken before nivolumab (anti-PD-1) treatment. These receptors were taken from a person between 40 and 79 years old with oral cavity squamous cell carcinoma.

This chain uses TRBV9 with TRBJ2-3, with 11 bases that match TRBD2. The ends lost 3 bases at V and 3 bases at J; junction bases unmatched: 3. Germline CDR1 is SGDLS and CDR2 is YYNGEE. There are 15 residues in the CDR3. CDR3 protein: CASSEASGRTDTQYF. In DNA form, the CDR3 reads TGTGCCAGCAGCGAGGCTAGCGGGAGGACAGATACGCAGTATTTT.

The chain joins TRBV7-2 to TRBJ1-1; D remains unclear. CDR3 length: 12 residues. Germline loops: CDR1 SGHTA, CDR2 FQGNSA. V lost 2 bases to trimming and J lost 5 bases, with 6 bases between them. The CDR3: CASSLQATEAFF. The CDR3 coding sequence is TGTGCCAGCAGCTTACAGGCTACTGAAGCTTTCTTT.

This clone has just a few counts. The chain couples TRBV18 to TRBJ1-1; the D gene is possibly TRBD1 (5 bases). The V gene's germline CDR1 is KGHSH and CDR2 LQKENI. This CDR3 has 14 amino acids. Trimming left V 3 bases short and J 4 bases short, with 12 bases between. CDR3 coding DNA: TGTGCCAGCTCACCTCCAGGGCTGGGCACTGAAGCTTTCTTT. This sequence encodes CASSPPGLGTEAFF.

The V and J genes are TRBV5-1 and TRBJ2-5, with 7 bases identical to TRBD1. There are 16 residues in the CDR3. Germline V gene sequence: CDR1 SGHRS, CDR2 YFSETQ. V trimming: 4 bases; J trimming: 2 bases; junction bases outside the gene matches: 11. The CDR3 coding sequence is TGCGCCAGCAGCATCGAACCGACAGGGTTACAAGAGACCCAGTACTTC. As protein: CASSIEPTGLQETQYF.

This clone was picked up a small number of times. The rearrangement links TRBV27 to TRBJ2-2; 8 bases match TRBD1. The CDR3 loop spans 14 amino acids. Germline trimming cut 5 bases from V and 6 bases from J; bases unmatched to any gene: 5. Germline assignment: CDR1 MNHEY and CDR2 SMNVEV (reference sequence). For the CDR3, the DNA is TGTGCCAGCAGTCGACAGGGGCTAGCCGGGGAGCTGTTTTTT. Its translation is CASSRQGLAGELFF.

The V call is TRBV9, the J call TRBJ2-7; D may be TRBD1 (6 bases). The germline CDR1 and CDR2 sequences are SGDLS and YYNGEE. The CDR3 runs to 16 residues. The ends were cut back, 4 bases at V and 1 base at J, with 18 bases in the middle. CDR3 loop: CASSPGQQLFSYEQYF. CDR3 coding DNA: TGTGCCAGCAGCCCCGGACAGCAACTCTTTTCCTACGAGCAGTACTTC.

The chain couples TRBV4-1 to TRBJ1-5; D is uncertain. Trimming shortened V by 0 bases and J by 3 bases, and 9 bases separated the two germline ends. This CDR3 comprises 15 residues. The germline V gene has CDR1 MGHRA and CDR2 YSYEKL. CDR3 residues: CASSQDPGINQPQHF. CDR3 DNA: TGCGCCAGCAGCCAAGATCCTGGGATCAATCAGCCCCAGCATTTT.

This clone was counted between two and nine times. The chain is built from TRBV7-2 and TRBJ1-2; 10 nucleotides align to TRBD1. J was trimmed by 2 bases and V by 4 bases; bases with no gene match: 7. CDR1 is SGHTA, CDR2 FQGNSA, per germline. CDR3 length: 16 amino acids. The CDR3 sequence is CASSSGSGQGNYGYTF. CDR3 in DNA: TGTGCCAGCAGCTCTGGCTCGGGACAGGGGAACTATGGCTACACCTTC.

This clone appeared a few times. This chain uses TRBV5-4 with TRBJ1-3, with D uncertain. Germline values: CDR1 SGHNT, CDR2 YYREEE (reference sequence). Between the trimmed V and J ends, which lost 1 base and 4 bases, there was a span of 12 bases. This CDR3 region has 15 residues. Here the CDR3 reads CASSLSSGAGNTIYF. The CDR3 DNA sequence: TGTGCCAGCAGCTTGAGTTCCGGAGCCGGAAACACCATATATTTT.

V and J are TRBV7-3 and TRBJ2-5, with 12 bases aligning to TRBD1. Germline V CDR1 and CDR2: SGHTA, FQGTGA. CDR3 length: 16 amino acids. The ends lost 5 bases at V and 5 bases at J; junction bases unmatched: 9. The chain's CDR3 is CASSKVGQGALETQYF. CDR3 sequence (DNA): TGTGCCAGCAGCAAAGTGGGACAGGGGGCCTTGGAGACCCAGTACTTC.

The genes are TRBV25-1 and TRBJ2-7; 7 positions match TRBD2. J gave up 3 bases and V 6 bases, and 8 bases lay outside the gene matches. The CDR3 sequence is 14 residues long. Germline V gene sequence: CDR1 MGHDK, CDR2 SYGVNS. The CDR3 DNA reads as TGTGCCAGCAGCTCCGGACTAGTCGGCTACGAGCAGTACTTC. Translated, it gives CASSSGLVGYEQYF.

J is TRBJ2-7 and V is TRBV29-1; 8 bases are a match to TRBD1. Germline V lookup: CDR1 SQVTM, CDR2 ANQGSEA. The CDR3 length is 13 residues. The V and J ends lost 7 bases and 2 bases, in that order; junction bases with no gene match: 7. DNA for the CDR3: TGCAGCGCCAGCCGGGGACAGGCCTACGAGCAGTACTTC. Protein sequence: CSASRGQAYEQYF.

This clone was picked up a small number of times. The chain employs TRBV2 and TRBJ1-5, with unresolved D. The V and J ends lost 4 bases and 4 bases respectively, with 14 bases between them. Germline loops: CDR1 SNHLY, CDR2 FYNNEI. The CDR3 runs to 15 residues. In DNA form, the CDR3 reads TGTGCCAGCAGTGGGTGGACCGGAGGAAATCAGCCCCAGCATTTT. Its protein product is CASSGWTGGNQPQHF.